This TCR beta chain was found in a study of early T cells in non-severe SARS-CoV-2 infection. Individual cDNA molecules received unique molecular identifiers during library preparation. One entry per CDR3 protein results from TCRdb running MiXCR on the 5' RACE reads. The sample shows more than 20,000 distinct CDR3 sequences, 5.3% of them seen only once. This clonotype was recorded many times. There are 15 residues in the CDR3. Germline V CDR1 and CDR2: MNHNY, SVGAGI (reference sequence). V was shortened by 0 bases and J by 4 bases, with 10 bases between the two germline ends. The chain couples TRBV6-6 to TRBJ2-4; D possibly corresponds to TRBD1 (5 bases). The source material was whole blood. The receptor was derived from an adult who was a healthcare worker with PCR-confirmed SARS-CoV-2 infection or an uninfected control (not recorded which). CDR3 region: CASSYSLDRKNIQYF. The CDR3, as DNA: TGTGCCAGCAGTTACTCCCTAGACAGAAAAAACATTCAGTACTTC.